The next 14 T cell receptor beta chains were all read from a single sample in a study of OX40 agonist ivuxolimab in advanced cancers. Clones were sequenced by immunoSEQ multiplex PCR, and TCRdb holds only the in-frame ones, with some missing. The table records some 66,000 clones, roughly 91% of them present only once. The specimen was CD4+ or CD8+ T cells sorted from blood, collected in a trial of the OX40 agonist ivuxolimab. These receptors were taken from an adult with an advanced solid tumor such as melanoma, head and neck, liver or kidney cancer.

The chain has TRBV7-3 and TRBJ1-1; D call uncertain. Trimming removed 8 bases from V and 1 base from J, with 8 bases in between. This CDR3 has 12 residues. Germline loops: CDR1 SGHTA, CDR2 FQGTGA. The CDR3, as DNA: TGTGCCAGCGGGCACCCGAACACTGAAGCTTTCTTT. This sequence encodes CASGHPNTEAFF.

CDR3 coding DNA: TGTGCCAGCTCACCCCTATACAGGGACTTCCAGCCCCACGGCCGGGCCAATGAAAAACTGTTTTTT. As protein: CASSPLYRDFQPHGRANEKLFF. The chain links TRBV18 to TRBJ1-4; maybe TRBD1 (6 bases). Germline CDR1 KGHSH, CDR2 LQKENI. V was trimmed by 3 bases and J by 5 bases, leaving 34 bases between them. The CDR3 spans 22 residues.

CDR3 DNA sequence: TGTGCTAGTGGTCCGGGAGTTACAGGGAACACTGAAGCTTTCTTT. Translated: CASGPGVTGNTEAFF. The chain uses TRBV12-5 and TRBJ1-1, with D maybe TRBD1 (5 bases). The CDR3 is 15 residues long. Germline V gene data show CDR1 as LGHNT and CDR2 as FRNRAP. The ends were cut back, 5 bases at V and 1 base at J, with 14 bases in the middle.

This chain uses TRBV16 with TRBJ1-2; 9 nucleotides line up with TRBD1. The CDR3 runs to 17 residues. V gave up 3 bases and J gave up 1 base; unmatched junction bases: 9. Germline lookup yields CDR1 KGHSY and CDR2 FQNENV. CDR3 bases: TGTGCCAGCAGCCATATACGGGGACAGGGACTTAACTATGGCTACACCTTC. Amino acids: CASSHIRGQGLNYGYTF.

V and J are TRBV7-2 and TRBJ1-3; 7 bases align to TRBD1. Germline trimming cut 6 bases from V and 4 bases from J; bases unmatched to any gene: 6. Germline V gene data show CDR1 as SGHTA and CDR2 as FQGNSA. The CDR3 is 14 amino acids. Written as DNA, the CDR3 is TGTGCCAGCAGATACGACAGGGCCGGAAACACCATATATTTT. Its protein is CASRYDRAGNTIYF.

The chain employs TRBV4-1 and TRBJ2-5; 7 bases align to TRBD2. From germline, CDR1 is MGHRA and CDR2 YSYEKL. This CDR3 spans 15 amino acids. The junction had 4 bases not matched to a gene; V was cut back by 2 bases and J by 1 base. This chain's CDR3 is CASSQTRTSQETQYF. CDR3 coding DNA: TGCGCCAGCAGCCAAACCCGGACTAGCCAAGAGACCCAGTACTTC.

The rearrangement links TRBV18 to TRBJ1-5; D gene ambiguous. V lost 2 bases to trimming and J lost 6 bases, with 8 bases between them. The germline gives CDR1 KGHSH, CDR2 LQKENI. The CDR3 has 13 residues. The CDR3 coding sequence is TGTGCCAGCTCACCAGAAGTTACTCAGCCCCAGCATTTT. The encoded protein is CASSPEVTQPQHF.

J is TRBJ1-1 and V is TRBV11-3; D not certain. With 2 bases removed from V and 3 bases from J, the gap between germline ends came to 7 bases. CDR3 size: 13 residues. Looked up from germline, CDR1 is SGHNT and CDR2 is YENEEA. The chain's CDR3 is CASSLTPYTEAFF. The CDR3 coding sequence is TGTGCCAGCAGCTTAACGCCCTACACTGAAGCTTTCTTT.

This rearrangement joins TRBV13 to TRBJ2-1, with 12 positions matching TRBD2. V shed 5 bases and J 8 bases; nucleotides not matched to a gene: 16. The CDR3 is made up of 18 amino acids. CDR1 PRHDT and CDR2 FYEKMQ come from the germline V gene (reference sequence). As DNA, the CDR3 is TGTGCCAGCAGCCGAACTGCCCCCCTAGCGGGGGGGCCCCATGAGCAGTTCTTC. It is translated as CASSRTAPLAGGPHEQFF. The complete variable domain, with remaining parts taken from reference TRBV13 and TRBJ2-1, reads AAGVIQSPRHLIKEKRETATLKCYPIPRHDTVYWYQQGPGQDPQFLISFYEKMQSDKGSIPDRFSAQQFSDYHSELNMSSLELGDSALYFCASSRTAPLAGGPHEQFFGPGTRLTVL.

This clone was detected a few times. This chain connects TRBV5-1 to TRBJ1-2, with D possibly TRBD1 on 5 matching bases. Trimming cost V 6 bases and J 5 bases, with 23 bases left between them. CDR3 length: 16 residues. CDR1 is SGHRS, CDR2 YFSETQ, per germline. The CDR3 nucleotides are TGCGCCAGCACCACCACGTACCGGGGCAGAAGATATGGCTACACCTTC. Translated, it gives CASTTTYRGRRYGYTF.

V is TRBV5-4 and J is TRBJ2-7, with D unresolved. CDR1 SGHNT and CDR2 YYREEE come from the germline V gene (reference sequence). This CDR3 spans 13 amino acids. V was trimmed by 2 bases and J by 1 base, leaving 7 bases between them. The chain's CDR3 is CASSLKQSYEQYF. In nucleotides, the CDR3 is TGTGCCAGCAGCTTAAAACAGTCCTACGAGCAGTACTTC. The whole variable domain, filled in from reference TRBV5-4 and TRBJ2-7, reads ETGVTQSPTHLIKTRGQQVTLRCSSQSGHNTVSWYQQALGQGPQFIFQYYREEENGRGNFPPRFSGLQFPNYSSELNVNALELDDSALYLCASSLKQSYEQYFGPGTRLTVT.

This sequence joins TRBV6-6 and TRBJ2-7, with 9 positions matching TRBD1. The CDR3 length is 14 residues. V lost 5 bases to trimming and J lost 2 bases; unmatched junction nucleotides: 4. Germline V gene sequence: CDR1 MNHNY, CDR2 SVGAGI (reference sequence). This CDR3 reads CASSNRDRAYEQYF. Written as DNA, the CDR3 is TGTGCCAGCAGTAACCGGGACAGGGCCTACGAGCAGTACTTC.

The gene calls are TRBV5-1 and TRBJ2-1, with TRBD2 matching over 8 bases. Losses at the gene ends were 3 bases for V and 8 bases for J; bases not matched to a gene: 10. Germline V gene lookup returns CDR1 SGHRS and CDR2 YFSETQ. The CDR3 has 15 amino acids. CDR3 sequence: CASSSRAGERDEQFF. CDR3 nucleotide sequence: TGCGCCAGCAGCTCCCGAGCGGGGGAACGCGATGAGCAGTTCTTC.

The chain links TRBV6-5 to TRBJ2-7, with a weak D call TRBD1 (5 bases). Trimming left V 6 bases short and J 0 bases short, with 15 bases between. Germline loops: CDR1 MNHEY, CDR2 SVGAGI. There are 15 residues in the CDR3. Written as DNA, the CDR3 is TGTGCCAGCAGCCCCCCGTCAGGGCTCTCCTACGAGCAGTACTTC. Its translation: CASSPPSGLSYEQYF.